This record concerns one T cell receptor beta chain sequence. Antigen: not known. The sample is drawn from a study of T cell responses to AZD1222 COVID-19 vaccine. Findings of the study overall: The study found vaccine-associated CD4 TCRs spanning spike, dominant at 160-218 and 743-854. Only a handful of individuals given AZD1222 were seropositive at baseline. Sampling captured repertoires only after the peak T cell response. Regions left unmutated in variants are reportedly the target of nearly half of spike-specific TCRs.

In germline, CDR1 is SGHDT, CDR2 YYEEEE. J gave up 5 bases and V 0 bases, and 2 bases lay outside the gene matches. CDR3 length equals 13 residues. Repertoires were generated with immunoSEQ multiplex PCR, while TCRdb's copy carries only in-frame clones and drops some. The data contain about 150,000 clones, roughly nine tenths of them singletons. This specimen consisted of peripheral blood, obtained 28 days after the second AZD1222 dose. The receptor was derived from an adult who received the AZD1222 COVID-19 vaccine. The chain recombines TRBV5-6 with TRBJ2-7, with 7 bases lining up with TRBD2. CDR3: CASSLVGGNEQYF. Written as DNA, the CDR3 is TGTGCCAGCAGCTTGGTGGGGGGGAACGAGCAGTACTTC.